Listed here are 9 T cell receptor beta chains from one sample, sequenced in a study of cytomegalovirus exposure and HLA in healthy donors. A multiplex PCR was run with 60 Vbeta primers and 13 Jbeta primers. The assay was immunoSEQ multiplex PCR, and TCRdb's table has in-frame clones only and misses some. There are roughly 150,000 clones in the sample; around 79% occur only once, and approximately 6.2% lies in the top ten. What was sequenced was PBMCs. The source of these receptors is a man in his forties or fifties in good health and CMV-seropositive.

The chain recombines TRBV13 with TRBJ1-1; possible D gene TRBD1, 6 bases. CDR1 and CDR2 (germline): PRHDT, FYEKMQ (reference sequence). This CDR3 is 16 amino acids long. Trimming cost V 1 base and J 1 base, with 13 bases left between them. CDR3 bases: TGTGCCAGCAGCTTAGCCCCCGGGACACAGAACACTGAAGCTTTCTTT. Protein: CASSLAPGTQNTEAFF.

This chain connects TRBV2 to TRBJ1-2, with no clear D. The V end lost 1 base, the J end lost 8 bases, and 11 bases lay between the germline ends. This CDR3 is 13 amino acids long. The germline V gene has CDR1 SNHLY and CDR2 FYNNEI. CDR3 bases: TGTGCCAGCAGTGAAGTGGCAGGAGGGGGCTACACCTTC. Translating gives CASSEVAGGGYTF.

V is TRBV5-1 and J is TRBJ2-7; 8 bases map to TRBD2. Germline CDR1 and CDR2: SGHRS and YFSETQ. This CDR3 is 15 amino acids long. The ends lost 3 bases at V and 5 bases at J; junction bases unmatched: 10. This chain's CDR3 is CASSYLPGLEDEQYF. The CDR3 DNA sequence: TGCGCCAGCAGCTACCTACCGGGACTAGAGGACGAGCAGTACTTC. Together with reference TRBV5-1 and TRBJ2-7, the CDR3 gives the full variable domain: KAGVTQTPRYLIKTRGQQVTLSCSPISGHRSVSWYQQTPGQGLQFLFEYFSETQRNKGNFPGRFSGRQFSNSRSEMNVSTLELGDSALYLCASSYLPGLEDEQYFGPGTRLTVT.

The rearrangement joins TRBV10-3 to TRBJ1-4, with D unclear. Germline CDR1 reads ENHRY; CDR2 reads SYGVKD. Trimming removed 0 bases from V and 1 base from J, with 12 bases in between. The CDR3 sequence is 17 residues long. In nucleotides, the CDR3 is TGTGCCATCAGTGAGTCCGGGCCCGGAGGAACTAATGAAAAACTGTTTTTT. This codes for CAISESGPGGTNEKLFF.

The rearrangement uses TRBV5-1 and TRBJ2-1; 10 nucleotides agree with TRBD2. With V trimmed by 1 base and J by 2 bases, 6 bases remained unmatched. Germline V lookup: CDR1 SGHRS, CDR2 YFSETQ. The CDR3 has 17 amino acids. The CDR3 spells CASSLSSGRSAYNEQFF. The CDR3 region has the DNA TGCGCCAGCAGCTTGTCTAGCGGGAGATCCGCCTACAATGAGCAGTTCTTC.

The rearrangement uses TRBV19 and TRBJ2-2; 7 bases agree with TRBD1. V shed 9 bases, J shed 1 base, and the junction held 8 bases outside the gene matches. Germline CDR1 LNHDA, CDR2 SQIVND (reference sequence). The length of the CDR3 is 15 residues. The CDR3 sequence is CASCLGQQNTGELFF. CDR3 bases: TGTGCCAGCTGTTTGGGACAGCAGAACACCGGGGAGCTGTTTTTT.

This chain joins TRBV30 and TRBJ2-3; D unresolved. There are 14 residues in the CDR3. Trimming took off 2 bases at V and 4 bases at J, with 13 bases between the two ends. Germline CDR1 reads GTSNPN; CDR2 reads SVGIG (reference sequence). The CDR3 loop reads CAWSRVNRADTQYF. The CDR3 DNA is TGTGCCTGGAGTCGGGTAAACCGGGCAGATACGCAGTATTTT.

This clone was observed a single time. V and J are TRBV30 and TRBJ1-1; TRBD1 agrees at 7 bases. V was pared by 5 bases and J by 5 bases, with 14 bases of the junction left unmatched. This CDR3 is built from 15 residues. CDR1 is GTSNPN and CDR2 is SVGIG in the germline V gene (reference sequence). CDR3 sequence reads: CAWQHRTGEETEAFF. The DNA for the CDR3 is TGTGCCTGGCAACACAGAACAGGGGAGGAAACTGAAGCTTTCTTT.

The chain uses TRBV2 and TRBJ2-7, with TRBD2 identical over 9 bases. The CDR3 consists of 14 residues. Trimming took 8 bases from V and 7 from J; bases not matched to a gene: 12. In germline, CDR1 is SNHLY, CDR2 FYNNEI. The CDR3 DNA sequence: TGTGCCAGCCGGACTAGCGCACCCCATAGGGAGCAGTACTTC. This sequence encodes CASRTSAPHREQYF.